This is a list of T cell receptor beta chains from one sample in a study of tumor-infiltrating lymphocytes in primary liver carcinoma. Via MiXCR, TCRdb re-called the multiplex PCR reads, giving one row per CDR3 protein. The sample shows over 35,000 distinct CDR3 sequences, under 75% of them seen only once. Sequenced sample: liver tumor tissue from sampling region 4. The receptors shown here come from a man between 40 and 49 years old with primary liver carcinoma and hepatitis B virus infection. Each CDR3 is given with its conserved first and last residue. A D gene is named only where the DNA matches it firmly. Clone size is stated in some rows and not others, as once, few, many or a class when expanded.

clone_size	j_call	d_call	v_call	cdr3_length	cdr3_aa	cdr3_nt
few	TRBJ2-1	.	TRBV29-1	13	CSIVWAQSGKQFF	TGCAGCATTGTCTGGGCCCAGAGCGGTAAGCAGTTCTTC
.	TRBJ1-5	TRBD1	TRBV2	14	CTSSAVGGNLPQHF	TGTACCAGTAGCGCGGTAGGGGGCAATCTGCCCCAGCATTTT
medium-sized	TRBJ1-6	.	TRBV29-1	12	CSVAQYNSPLHF	TGCAGCGTTGCTCAGTATAATTCACCCCTCCACTTT
few	TRBJ2-3	.	TRBV18	13	CASSLGSTDTQYF	TGTGCTAGCTCACTAGGCAGCACAGATACGCAGTATTTT
.	TRBJ2-5	.	TRBV5-1	15	CASSLFGIEGEAQYF	TGCGCCAGCAGCCTGTTCGGGATTGAGGGAGAGGCCCAGTACTTC
.	TRBJ1-6	.	TRBV11-2	15	CASSQEQGVNSPLNF	TGTGCCAGCAGCCAAGAACAGGGAGTGAATTCACCACTCAACTTT
.	TRBJ1-3	.	TRBV7-8	16	CVSSLAAVSSGNTIYF	TGTGTCAGCAGCTTAGCGGCTGTGTCCTCTGGAAACACCATATATTTT
.	TRBJ2-2	.	TRBV10-1	14	CASSYSTDTGELFF	TGCGCCAGCTCCTACAGCACAGACACCGGGGAACTGTTTTTT
.	TRBJ2-6	.	TRBV28	15	CASRLLGSGANVLTF	TGTGCCAGCAGATTACTTGGTTCTGGGGCCAACGTCCTGACTTTC
.	TRBJ1-5	.	TRBV11-2	17	CASSLGGVTGSNQPQHF	TGTGCCAGCAGTTTAGGAGGGGTAACAGGGAGCAATCAGCCCCAGCATTTT
.	TRBJ2-5	.	TRBV20-1	12	CSARDVRETQYF	TGCAGTGCTAGAGATGTGAGAGAGACCCAGTACTTC
.	TRBJ2-1	.	TRBV29-1	14	CSHRNRGDYNEQFF	TGCAGTCACCGTAATAGAGGGGACTACAATGAGCAGTTCTTC
.	TRBJ2-5	TRBD1	TRBV12-3/TRBV12-4	14	CANAQGQSQETQYF	TGTGCCAACGCTCAGGGACAGTCCCAAGAGACACAGTATTTC
many	TRBJ2-1	.	TRBV2	16	CASSEAGGLPYNEQFF	TGTGCCAGCAGTGAAGCGGGCGGGTTGCCCTACAATGAGCAGTTCTTC
.	TRBJ2-1	.	TRBV11-2	13	CTSSPMIEASHFF	TGTACCAGCAGCCCGATGATTGAGGCTTCGCACTTCTTC
.	TRBJ2-3	TRBD2	TRBV28	17	CASSLRLLAGVTDTRYF	TGTGCCAGCAGTTTACGGCTGCTAGCGGGAGTTACAGATACACGGTATTTT
once	TRBJ2-3	.	TRBV2	11	CTSSFEDTQYF	TGCACCAGCAGTTTCGAAGATACGCAGTATTTC